Listed here is a single T cell receptor beta chain. The antigen it binds to is not known. Base qualities are not at hand, and no much larger clone is one base apart. This sample stems from a study of blood T cell repertoires in COVID-19 (dated by TCRdb to 2020 to 2021). In the study overall: Samples covering the acute and convalescent phases of COVID-19 were provided by collaborators in the United States, Italy and Spain. The material from the prospective study consisted of cDNA or gDNA derived from T cells, B-cell-depleted T cells, or PBMCs. Deeply sampled blood TCRbeta repertoires from subjects exposed to, actively infected with, or recovered from COVID-19 were included in the dataset. The repertoires were released in a freely available public database intended as a resource for research on the immune response to SARS-CoV-2. Samples came from the ongoing ImmuneRACE study (first 160 participants) plus 1,254 subjects from 6 global collaborators. Nearly every sample came with metadata listing a de-identified subject ID, COVID-19 status, age in years and sex. Where available, HLA class I and class II types were obtained from metadata supplied by the sample provider rather than from assay-based typing.

The collaborating institutions used their own protocols to collect whole blood in K2EDTA tubes. Collaborator samples were shipped for TCRbeta analysis as frozen whole blood, isolated PBMCs, or DNA extracted from either sample type. The immunoSEQ Assay, a bias-controlled multiplex PCR, was used to amplify TCRbeta CDR3 regions from genomic DNA. The authors' pipeline ran thus. The number of nucleated cells in each sample was estimated from the amplification of reference gene primers within the assay. To quantify the absolute abundance of each unique TCRbeta CDR3 rearrangement, sequence reads were collapsed and filtered. Productive Simpson clonality was computed per sample as the square root of Simpson's diversity index over productive rearrangements. Entries here come from immuneACCESS through TCRdb and include only in-frame sequences with V and J called. Some clones fail to appear in such tables; in the studies checked, an unresolved V gene covers under half of the shortfall, and the cause of the remainder is unknown. That table supplies the V and J calls and clone size; D and trimming were determined from the DNA. This sample comprises approximately 200,000 clones, just under 85% of them detected only once. 6% to 8% of the sample is taken by the ten largest.

V loses 5 bases at its end and J loses 2 bases; junction bases beyond the gene matches: 5. CDR1 and CDR2, per the germline V gene (reference sequence), are SEHNR and FQNEAQ. The CDR3 starts with the cysteine, ends with the phenylalanine, and has 16 residues. Only the CDR3 part of the read is kept: 48 bases, read in frame from the first base. General study outcomes and caveats: The quantity of clinical and demographic metadata differed by source and by participant and was supplied without curation.

This TCR was sampled from a human donor with acute or convalescent COVID-19. The donor label of this sample is uncertain. The chain joins TRBV7-9 to TRBJ1-5; 11 nucleotides in the junction match TRBD1. Sample: peripheral blood. The CDR3 reads as follows: CASSPWTGGGNQPQHF. The sequence in DNA is TGTGCCAGCAGCCCTTGGACAGGGGGCGGCAATCAGCCCCAGCATTTT.